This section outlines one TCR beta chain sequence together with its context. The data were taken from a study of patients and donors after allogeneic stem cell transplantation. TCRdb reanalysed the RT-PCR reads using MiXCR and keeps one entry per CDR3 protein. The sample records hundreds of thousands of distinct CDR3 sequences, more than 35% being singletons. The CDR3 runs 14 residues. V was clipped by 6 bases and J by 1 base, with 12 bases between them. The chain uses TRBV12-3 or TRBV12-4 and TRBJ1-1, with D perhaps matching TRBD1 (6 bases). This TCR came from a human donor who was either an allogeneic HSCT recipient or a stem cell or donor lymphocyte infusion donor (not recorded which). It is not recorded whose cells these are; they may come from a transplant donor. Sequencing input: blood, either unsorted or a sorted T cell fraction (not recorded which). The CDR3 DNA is TGTGCCAGCAGGGCGACAGGATCGAACACTGAAGCTTTCTTT. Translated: CASRATGSNTEAFF.